The 5 T cell receptor beta chains listed next were all sequenced from one sample in a study of response to subunit inactivated influenza vaccine. TCRdb recomputed calls from the RT-PCR reads with MiXCR, one row per CDR3 protein. The sample has more than 200,000 distinct CDR3 sequences, 10% to 15% seen once; the top ten hold about 8%. Sample: non-naive T cells sorted from PBMCs, taken around two weeks before vaccination. Every receptor here comes from a man between 45 and 60 years old who received an inactivated influenza vaccine.

The table lists this clonotype with a few counts. The genes are TRBV2 and TRBJ2-1; tentatively, D is TRBD1 or TRBD2 (6 bases each). The germline CDR1 and CDR2 sequences are SNHLY and FYNNEI. The CDR3 sequence is 14 residues long. The V and J ends lost 2 bases and 9 bases respectively, with 14 bases between them. CDR3 sequence reads: CASSEWGAEGEQFF. CDR3 coding DNA: TGTGCCAGCAGTGAATGGGGGGCGGAGGGTGAGCAGTTCTTC.

This clonotype was observed a handful of times. The chain uses TRBV20-1 and TRBJ1-2, with TRBD1 identical over 7 bases. V lost 1 base and J lost 2; bases outside the gene matches: 1. The germline V gene has CDR1 DFQATT and CDR2 SNEGSKA (reference sequence). The CDR3 runs 13 residues. The CDR3 region is CSARVGGNYGYTF. Written as DNA, the CDR3 is TGCAGTGCTAGAGTAGGGGGCAACTATGGCTACACCTTC.

V and J are TRBV20-1 and TRBJ2-7; possible D gene TRBD2, 6 bases. The CDR3 contains 12 residues. The V end lost 4 bases, the J end lost 4 bases, and 11 bases lay between the germline ends. Germline V gene data show CDR1 as DFQATT and CDR2 as SNEGSKA (reference sequence). The CDR3 reads CSANRDSYEQYF. Here the CDR3 DNA reads TGCAGTGCTAACCGGGACTCTTACGAGCAGTACTTC.

This clonotype occurred a few times. The gene calls are TRBV19 and TRBJ1-1; D might be TRBD1 (5 bases). The CDR3 spans 15 residues. Trimming cost V 4 bases and J 1 base, with 13 bases left between them. Germline CDR1 LNHDA, CDR2 SQIVND (reference sequence). CDR3 sequence: CASSRGGRWNTEAFF. CDR3 DNA sequence: TGTGCCAGTAGTAGGGGCGGCAGATGGAACACTGAAGCTTTCTTT.

There are a few counts of this clonotype. This chain connects TRBV4-1 to TRBJ2-1, with TRBD2 matching 10 bases. The V and J ends lost 4 bases and 4 bases, in that order; junction bases with no gene match: 7. The CDR3 covers 16 residues. Germline V lookup: CDR1 MGHRA, CDR2 YSYEKL. In DNA, the CDR3 is TGCGCCAGCAGCCGCTCAGGACTAGCGGCTTACAATGAGCAGTTCTTC. Its translation is CASSRSGLAAYNEQFF.